This passage covers 18 T cell receptor beta chains from one sample sequenced in a study of a mutant IDH1 vaccine in newly diagnosed glioma. Measured with immunoSEQ multiplex PCR; TCRdb has only the in-frame clones, and not every one. This table has around 26,000 clones, around 70% appearing once. Specified time point: week 11, during vaccination. One vaccine dose held 300 ug of mutant IDH1 20-mer peptide and came with topical imiquimod. The antigens of these receptors remain unknown. Sequencing used peripheral blood mononuclear cells (PBMCs), obtained from a glioma patient whose treatment included an IDH1 peptide vaccine. The receptors were gathered from a man aged 18 to 29 with glioma. Some clones in this sample may be carry-over from other donors' samples.

This clone was detected a few times. The chain employs TRBV27 and TRBJ2-7; no clear D. Germline CDR1 is MNHEY and CDR2 is SMNVEV (reference sequence). V was shortened by 0 bases and J by 0 bases, with 6 bases between the two germline ends. CDR3 length equals 14 residues. This CDR3 reads CASSLSGSSYEQYF. CDR3 DNA: TGTGCCAGCAGTTTATCGGGCAGCTCCTACGAGCAGTACTTC.

V and J are TRBV6-6 and TRBJ2-7; D gene uncertain. The ends were cut back, 0 bases at V and 5 bases at J, with 2 bases in the middle. Germline loops: CDR1 MNHNY, CDR2 SVGAGI (reference sequence). The CDR3 has 11 residues. The CDR3 DNA is TGTGCCAGCAGTTACTCGAACGAGCAGTACTTC. This encodes CASSYSNEQYF.

The chain uses TRBV25-1 and TRBJ1-1; 7 bases are shared with TRBD1. The CDR3 contains 15 residues. V lost 0 bases and J lost 4; bases outside the gene matches: 5. Germline V lookup: CDR1 MGHDK, CDR2 SYGVNS. CDR3 sequence (DNA): TGTGCCAGCAGTGAATACAGGGGGGGTACCACTGAAGCTTTCTTT. This codes for CASSEYRGGTTEAFF.

The chain recombines TRBV10-3 with TRBJ1-4, with D tentatively TRBD1 (6 bases). V was trimmed by 0 bases and J by 16 bases, leaving 18 bases between them. CDR3 length equals 14 residues. The germline gives CDR1 ENHRY, CDR2 SYGVKD. CDR3 region: CAISESLGTGPGFF. The CDR3 DNA sequence: TGTGCCATCAGTGAGTCCCTTGGAACAGGGCCGGGGTTTTTT.

This clone was detected only once. This chain joins TRBV19 and TRBJ2-7, with unresolved D. With 8 bases removed from V and 0 bases from J, the gap between germline ends came to 8 bases. The germline CDR1 and CDR2 sequences are LNHDA and SQIVND (reference sequence). The CDR3 has 12 amino acids. This chain's CDR3 is CASRAGSYEQYF. CDR3 coding DNA: TGTGCCAGTCGAGCAGGCTCCTACGAGCAGTACTTC.

This clone was seen a single time. The chain joins TRBV5-1 to TRBJ2-5; 7 nucleotides match TRBD2. The CDR3 spans 15 residues. Per germline, CDR1 SGHRS and CDR2 YFSETQ. V was pared by 0 bases and J by 5 bases, with 7 bases of the junction left unmatched. This CDR3 reads CASSLEVAGSETQYF. The CDR3 DNA reads TGCGCCAGCAGCTTGGAAGTAGCGGGTTCGGAGACCCAGTACTTC.

The chain employs TRBV11-2 and TRBJ2-7; 10 bases fit TRBD2. Germline V gene data show CDR1 as SGHAT and CDR2 as FQNNGV. The CDR3 spans 17 residues. With V trimmed by 1 base and J by 2 bases, 8 bases remained unmatched. For the CDR3, the DNA is TGTGCCAGCAGCTTAGTCGGAGGGAGCGGGGGGGCCTACGAGCAGTACTTC. Translating it yields CASSLVGGSGGAYEQYF.

CDR3 sequence (DNA): TGTGCCAGCAGCTTAGGGGCTGGGGGTACCACTGAAGCTTTCTTT. It yields the protein CASSLGAGGTTEAFF. The rearrangement uses TRBV11-3 and TRBJ1-1; D perhaps matches TRBD1 (5 bases). V lost 1 base, J lost 4 bases, and 13 bases lay in between. Per the germline V gene, CDR1 is SGHNT and CDR2 is YENEEA. The CDR3 is made up of 15 amino acids.

Only a few counts were recorded for this clone. V gene TRBV19 combines with J gene TRBJ1-1; 8 nucleotides align to TRBD1. With V trimmed by 5 bases and J by 1 base, 6 bases remained unmatched. Germline V gene data show CDR1 as LNHDA and CDR2 as SQIVND (reference sequence). The CDR3 loop spans 15 amino acids. Written as DNA, the CDR3 is TGTGCCAGTAGTCGAGGACAGGGACGGAACACTGAAGCTTTCTTT. Translating gives CASSRGQGRNTEAFF.

V usage is TRBV6-6 and J usage is TRBJ1-1, with unresolved D. Per germline, CDR1 MNHNY and CDR2 SVGAGI (reference sequence). Between the trimmed V and J ends, which lost 2 bases and 3 bases, there was a span of 7 bases. CDR3 length: 13 residues. CDR3 loop: CASSYPKDTEAFF. The CDR3 DNA reads TGTGCCAGCAGTTACCCTAAAGACACTGAAGCTTTCTTT.

V usage is TRBV10-3 and J usage is TRBJ2-2; 10 bases fit TRBD2. The CDR3 length is 15 residues. Germline trimming cut 5 bases from V and 4 bases from J; bases unmatched to any gene: 4. CDR1 and CDR2 from the germline V gene are ENHRY and SYGVKD. CDR3 nucleotide sequence: TGTGCCATCAGTACCAGCGGGGGGGCCACCGGGGAGCTGTTTTTT. It translates to CAISTSGGATGELFF.

This clone has only a few counts. This chain links TRBV4-3 with TRBJ1-1; D is uncertain. CDR1 is LGHNA and CDR2 is YSLEER in the germline V gene. CDR3 length equals 14 residues. The ends were cut back, 2 bases at V and 1 base at J, with 8 bases in the middle. CDR3 protein: CASSQPGSNTEAFF. The CDR3 DNA reads TGCGCCAGCAGCCAACCCGGCTCGAACACTGAAGCTTTCTTT.

The rearrangement links TRBV19 to TRBJ2-7, with unresolved D. The V gene's germline CDR1 is LNHDA and CDR2 SQIVND (reference sequence). Trimming shortened V by 1 base and J by 2 bases, and 9 bases separated the two germline ends. The length of the CDR3 is 14 residues. This CDR3 is CASSIVRGPYEQYF. Written as DNA, the CDR3 is TGTGCCAGTAGTATAGTAAGAGGCCCCTACGAGCAGTACTTC.

The chain uses TRBV29-1 and TRBJ1-1, with TRBD1 matching over 9 bases. The CDR3 is 13 residues long. The J segment lost 5 bases and the V segment lost 5 bases, leaving 6 bases of the junction unmatched. Germline CDR1 SQVTM, CDR2 ANQGSEA. The CDR3 nucleotides are TGCAGCGTTTTTGGGACAGGGAGTACTGAAGCTTTCTTT. Translated, it gives CSVFGTGSTEAFF.

The chain joins TRBV4-1 to TRBJ1-3; tentative D call: TRBD1 (5 bases). Trimming cost V 0 bases and J 0 bases, with 9 bases left between them. The CDR3 extends over 16 amino acids. Germline V gene sequence: CDR1 MGHRA, CDR2 YSYEKL. The CDR3 spells CASSQDMRGSGNTIYF. CDR3 in DNA: TGCGCCAGCAGCCAAGATATGAGGGGCTCTGGAAACACCATATATTTT.

This clone has a handful of counts. This sequence joins TRBV6-5 and TRBJ2-2; D remains unclear. V was cut by 6 bases and J by 4 bases, with 6 bases left in between. In germline, CDR1 is MNHEY, CDR2 SVGAGI. The CDR3 contains 12 residues. CDR3 residues: CASRWSTGELFF. CDR3 DNA sequence: TGTGCCAGCAGGTGGAGCACCGGGGAGCTGTTTTTT.

This sequence joins TRBV5-6 and TRBJ1-5; TRBD1 matches 8 bases. The CDR3 has 15 residues. The germline V gene encodes CDR1 SGHDT and CDR2 YYEEEE. Trimming took 4 bases from V and 7 from J; bases not matched to a gene: 10. The CDR3 coding sequence is TGTGCCAGCAGCGTCGGACAGGGCATGGAACAGCCCCAGCATTTT. It is translated as CASSVGQGMEQPQHF.

V is TRBV10-2 and J is TRBJ2-7; D is unresolved. CDR1 is WSHSY, CDR2 SAAADI, per germline. The V end was cut by 3 bases, the J end by 3 bases, with 12 bases between. The CDR3 has 14 amino acids. The CDR3 DNA is TGCGCCAGCAGTGATACAGACCAATACTACGAGCAGTACTTC. Translating gives CASSDTDQYYEQYF.